This T cell receptor (beta chain) was captured by sequencing in a study of T cell repertoires in cytomegalovirus infection (dated by TCRdb to about 2019). Turning to the overall study: Recently identified HLA-C-restricted CMV epitopes, whose presentation resists viral immunomodulation, were targeted by peptide stimulations together with well-studied HLA-B-restricted epitopes. Donor HLA type was relevant to the analysis, because carriage of CMV infection together with the matching HLA type was indicated by public TCR beta signatures. The study at large found these results: In the ex vivo response, HLA-C-restricted CMV-specific TCR beta clonotypes were dominant, and in two of eight donors the single most frequent clonotype came from this HLA-C-restricted group. Carriers of CMV infection plus the relevant HLA type were discriminated by the cumulative frequency of public TCR beta family members in the study cohort and in an independent roughly 400-donor cohort.

The reads were generated on an Illumina HiSeq 1500. TCRdb handled the public reads itself, with Q25 trimming in fastp and clone calling in MiXCR, and kept productive beta chains. CDR3 protein duplicates are merged, each entry listing the most common genes and DNA. The sample profile shows around 430,000 distinct CDR3 sequences; about 44% of them were found once. Clones ranked in the top ten supply around 44% of the sample. Including cysteine and phenylalanine, the CDR3 has 14 amino acids. Left in the record is the CDR3 DNA by itself, 42 bases read in frame from the first base. The germline V gene (reference sequence) supplies CDR1 SEHNR and CDR2 FQNEAQ. The V and J ends are trimmed by 6 bases and 3 bases, leaving 11 bases between them. The treatment or condition label on this specimen signifies: in vitro stimulation with specific CMV peptide epitopes to enrich CMV-specific T cells. This clonotype was seen only a few times. This receptor's antigen is unknown. Base qualities are not at hand, and no much larger clone is one base apart.

This clonotype originated in a human donor in good health (CMV status not recorded). Some clones in this sample may be carry-over from other donors' samples. Sequenced here: cultured PBMCs, sampled from culture after CMV antigen stimulation. This chain is built from TRBV7-9 and TRBJ2-2; the D gene remains uncertain. The CDR3 sequence is CASSSDGYTGELFF. The DNA is as follows: TGTGCCAGCAGTTCGGACGGCTACACCGGGGAGCTGTTTTTT.